This entry lists 8 T cell receptor beta chains sequenced from one sample in a study of neurological immune-mediated disorders. Time point denoted: longitudinal time-point 3. MiXCR, applied by TCRdb to the 5' RACE reads, yields one record per CDR3 protein. The sample has 40,000 or so distinct CDR3 sequences, 13% seen once. Sequencing was performed on PBMCs. The receptors stem from a man aged 25-40 years in good health.

In this sample, this clonotype turned up many times. The V gene is TRBV12-3 or TRBV12-4, the J gene TRBJ2-7; 7 nucleotides line up with TRBD1. This CDR3 has 14 amino acids. V shed 5 bases, J shed 4 bases, and the junction held 8 bases outside the gene matches. The CDR3 spells CASSSDRESYEQYF. DNA of the CDR3: TGTGCCAGCAGTAGCGACAGGGAGTCTTACGAGCAGTACTTC.

This clonotype was picked up many times. V gene TRBV3-1 combines with J gene TRBJ1-1, with D hard to call. CDR3 length: 13 residues. Between the trimmed V and J ends, which lost 4 bases and 6 bases, there was a span of 12 bases. Germline CDR1 is LGHDT and CDR2 is YNNKEL (reference sequence). The CDR3 DNA reads TGTGCCAGCAGCCGAACGGGAGGCTCTGAAGCTTTCTTT. Translating it yields CASSRTGGSEAFF.

This clonotype was observed at least ten times. The rearrangement uses TRBV27 and TRBJ2-7; 8 bases agree with TRBD1. V shed 4 bases, J shed 1 base, and the junction held 9 bases outside the gene matches. The germline gives CDR1 MNHEY, CDR2 SMNVEV (reference sequence). There are 16 residues in the CDR3. This CDR3 reads CASSSTDWTGSYEQYF. The DNA of the CDR3 is TGTGCCAGCAGTTCAACCGACTGGACAGGGTCCTACGAGCAGTACTTC.

In this sample, this clonotype turned up a few times. The chain couples TRBV19 to TRBJ1-2; 7 nucleotides line up with TRBD1. The germline gives CDR1 LNHDA, CDR2 SQIVND (reference sequence). This CDR3 contains 15 residues. V lost 2 bases to trimming and J lost 8 bases; unmatched junction nucleotides: 11. For the CDR3, the DNA is TGTGCCAGTAGTATATTGGACAGGACGACTTACGGCTACACCTTC. This translates into CASSILDRTTYGYTF.

This clonotype was counted ten times or more. V usage is TRBV5-1 and J usage is TRBJ1-1; D perhaps matches TRBD1 (6 bases). The CDR3 contains 14 residues. Germline CDR1 SGHRS, CDR2 YFSETQ. Between the trimmed V and J ends, which lost 6 bases and 1 base, there was a span of 13 bases. CDR3 region: CASNSGHSNTEAFF. The CDR3 coding sequence is TGCGCCAGCAATTCGGGACATTCGAACACTGAAGCTTTCTTT.

In this sample, this clonotype turned up many times. The chain recombines TRBV7-2 with TRBJ2-7; 9 bases agree with TRBD2. The CDR3 spans 18 residues. The V segment lost 5 bases and the J segment 0 bases; nucleotides outside the gene matches: 14. Per germline, CDR1 SGHTA and CDR2 FQGNSA. CDR3: CASSRTTGGSGGSYEQYF. In nucleotides, the CDR3 is TGTGCCAGCAGCCGAACAACGGGAGGTAGCGGGGGCTCCTACGAGCAGTACTTC.

This clonotype has at least ten counts. V usage is TRBV28 and J usage is TRBJ1-5; D remains unclear. With 4 bases removed from V and 6 bases from J, the gap between germline ends came to 13 bases. Germline loops: CDR1 MDHEN, CDR2 SYDVKM. The CDR3 spans 14 residues. DNA of the CDR3: TGTGCCAGCAGTTCCAACTCACCCAGTCAGCCCCAGCATTTT. The encoded protein is CASSSNSPSQPQHF. The variable domain in full, completed from reference TRBV28 and TRBJ1-5, reads DVKVTQSSRYLVKRTGEKVFLECVQDMDHENMFWYRQDPGLGLRLIYFSYDVKMKEKGDIPEGYSVSREKKERFSLILESASTNQTSMYLCASSSNSPSQPQHFGDGTRLSIL.

The gene calls are TRBV6-1 and TRBJ2-7; 9 positions agree with TRBD1. The CDR3 runs 15 residues. V shed 6 bases, J shed 2 bases, and the junction held 8 bases outside the gene matches. Germline lookup yields CDR1 MNHNS and CDR2 SASEGT. The CDR3 bases are TGTGCCAGCAGCCCACAGGGGGCTCGGGCCTACGAGCAGTACTTC. As protein: CASSPQGARAYEQYF.